Presented here are 26 T cell receptor beta chains from one specimen sequenced in a study of T cells in Graves' hyperthyroidism and ophthalmopathy. Amplified TCR beta CDR3 regions came from RNA transcripts. During a first-round RT-PCR of the TCR CDR3, the HTBI primer set was used. TCRdb fed the multiplex PCR reads into MiXCR, producing one record per CDR3 protein. The table records some 770,000 distinct CDR3 sequences, 16% of them present only once. Sequencing was carried out using blood. All receptors derive from a man younger than 35 with Graves' hyperthyroidism.

This clonotype was observed many times. The chain is built from TRBV7-9 and TRBJ2-3, with D perhaps being TRBD1 or TRBD2 (6 bases each). The V end was cut by 7 bases, the J end by 3 bases, with 14 bases between. The CDR3 length is 14 residues. CDR1 is SEHNR and CDR2 is FQNEAQ in the germline V gene (reference sequence). CDR3 residues: CASIRRGETDTQYF. CDR3 sequence (DNA): TGTGCCAGCATCCGAAGGGGGGAGACAGATACGCAGTATTTT.

In its sample, this clonotype was seen many times. The chain recombines TRBV12-3 or TRBV12-4 with TRBJ2-1; 12 positions agree with TRBD2. V was pared by 3 bases and J by 7 bases, with 7 bases of the junction left unmatched. This CDR3 is built from 16 residues. CDR3 loop: CASSLGPSGRDNEQFF. Here the CDR3 DNA reads TGTGCCAGCAGTTTGGGCCCTAGCGGGAGGGATAATGAGCAGTTCTTC.

This clonotype was counted only a few times. The rearrangement links TRBV13 to TRBJ2-3, with D perhaps TRBD2 (6 bases). Germline CDR1 and CDR2: PRHDT and FYEKMQ (reference sequence). The germline V and J ends were trimmed by 5 bases and 2 bases, with 17 bases remaining between them. The CDR3 length is 16 residues. CDR3 bases: TGTGCCAGCAGCGTACAGACTAGTTCCACCACAGATACGCAGTATTTT. Protein product: CASSVQTSSTTDTQYF.

There are many counts of this clonotype. The chain carries TRBV2 and TRBJ2-3, with 10 bases aligning to TRBD2. The CDR3 sequence is 18 residues long. Trimming cost V 1 base and J 0 bases; bases outside gene matches: 7. Germline V CDR1 and CDR2: SNHLY, FYNNEI. CDR3 sequence reads: CASSEVGLARGSTDTQYF. The CDR3 DNA follows: TGTGCCAGCAGTGAAGTGGGACTAGCGCGAGGGAGCACAGATACGCAGTATTTT.

The table lists this clonotype with a few counts. The J gene is TRBJ2-2, the V gene TRBV12-3 or TRBV12-4; unclear D gene. The CDR3 consists of 16 residues. The V end lost 5 bases, the J end lost 4 bases, and 17 bases lay between the germline ends. The CDR3 region has the DNA TGTGCCAGCAGTCCCCTTTTCGGACCTGGCACCGGGGAGCTGTTTTTT. This translates into CASSPLFGPGTGELFF.

This chain links TRBV5-1 with TRBJ2-7, with D maybe TRBD1 (6 bases). The CDR3 spans 15 residues. Germline V CDR1 and CDR2: SGHRS, YFSETQ. V shed 4 bases and J shed 2 bases, with 16 bases lying between them. The CDR3 DNA is TGCGCCAGCAGCCCGGGACAACATCCTACCTACGAGCAGTACTTC. Encoded protein: CASSPGQHPTYEQYF.

This clonotype was observed at least ten times. The V gene is TRBV7-9, the J gene TRBJ2-3, with D tentatively TRBD2 (5 bases). The V gene lost 6 bases and the J gene lost 4 bases, with 8 bases spanning the gap. Germline CDR1 SEHNR, CDR2 FQNEAQ (reference sequence). CDR3 length: 12 residues. CDR3 sequence reads: CASRLGADTQYF. CDR3 coding DNA: TGTGCCAGCAGGCTCGGGGCAGATACGCAGTATTTT.

This clonotype was counted at least ten times. In nucleotides, the CDR3 is TGCAGCGTTGGTGGGCGCGGGCAAACCCGCGTCTACGAGCAGTACTTC. This sequence encodes CSVGGRGQTRVYEQYF. The chain uses TRBV29-1 and TRBJ2-7, with a tentative D call TRBD2 (5 bases). V lost 4 bases to trimming and J lost 3 bases, with 22 bases between them. CDR1 and CDR2 (germline): SQVTM, ANQGSEA. The CDR3 loop spans 16 amino acids.

This clonotype was seen only a few times. The chain is built from TRBV19 and TRBJ2-2; D is uncertain. V lost 7 bases and J 7 bases, leaving 7 bases between the germline ends. CDR3 length equals 11 residues. Germline V gene sequence: CDR1 LNHDA, CDR2 SQIVND (reference sequence). The CDR3 DNA sequence: TGTGCCAGTAAAAAGAACGGGGAGCTGTTTTTT. This encodes CASKKNGELFF.

This clonotype has at least ten counts. This chain uses TRBV27 with TRBJ2-1; D uncertain. CDR1 is MNHEY, CDR2 SMNVEV, per germline (reference sequence). V lost 6 bases to trimming and J lost 2 bases, with 14 bases between them. The CDR3 runs to 15 residues. DNA for the CDR3: TGTGCCAGCAGGCCGGCGACTTACACCTACAATGAGCAGTTCTTC. Its translation: CASRPATYTYNEQFF.

The V call is TRBV20-1, the J call TRBJ1-6, with TRBD1 matching over 9 bases. The CDR3 extends over 13 amino acids. Trimming cost V 6 bases and J 13 bases; bases outside gene matches: 10. Germline CDR1 is DFQATT and CDR2 is SNEGSKA (reference sequence). In DNA form, the CDR3 reads TGCAGTGCCAGTCCCGGGACAGGGTCCCCCCTCCACTTT. This encodes CSASPGTGSPLHF.

This clonotype occurred many times. The chain employs TRBV2 and TRBJ2-1; TRBD2 matches at 9 bases. CDR3 length: 14 amino acids. Unmatched junction bases numbered 7, after V lost 9 bases and J lost 4 bases. CDR1 SNHLY and CDR2 FYNNEI come from the germline V gene. CDR3 nucleotide sequence: TGTGCCAGTAGAGCGGGAGGCTGGTACAATGAGCAGTTCTTC. Protein: CASRAGGWYNEQFF.

This clonotype was detected ten times or more. The chain joins TRBV5-1 to TRBJ2-1; D is perhaps TRBD2 (6 bases). Germline-derived CDR1 and CDR2 are SGHRS and YFSETQ. CDR3 length: 18 residues. Trimming took 0 bases from V and 0 from J, leaving 16 bases between them. CDR3 residues: CASSLAWSGSSSYNEQFF. The CDR3 coding sequence is TGCGCCAGCAGCTTGGCCTGGAGCGGGTCTAGCTCCTACAATGAGCAGTTCTTC.

This clonotype was recorded at least ten times. V gene TRBV12-3 or TRBV12-4 combines with J gene TRBJ1-1; 7 bases align to TRBD1. This CDR3 is 16 amino acids long. V dropped 5 bases and J dropped 3; count of bases not matched to a gene: 12. The CDR3 nucleotides read TGTGCCAGCAGTCCCAACAGGGGAGGGTTTGACACTGAAGCTTTCTTT. Translated: CASSPNRGGFDTEAFF.

This clonotype was counted between two and nine times. The DNA of the CDR3 is TGTGCCAGCAGTCGCATACCACGGGGGGCGCCGGGTCAGCCCCAGCATTTT. Protein sequence: CASSRIPRGAPGQPQHF. The chain is built from TRBV27 and TRBJ1-5, with TRBD1 as a possible D gene (6 bases). V was trimmed by 5 bases and J by 6 bases, leaving 23 bases between them. Per the germline V gene, CDR1 is MNHEY and CDR2 is SMNVEV (reference sequence). The length of the CDR3 is 17 residues.

The rearrangement joins TRBV24-1 to TRBJ2-2, with D perhaps matching TRBD2 (5 bases). Germline V lookup: CDR1 KGHDR, CDR2 SFDVKD. The CDR3 is made up of 13 amino acids. Trimming stripped 12 bases from V and 3 bases from J, with 13 bases between. CDR3 sequence: CAPGWGDTGELFF. Here the CDR3 DNA reads TGTGCCCCCGGATGGGGAGACACCGGGGAGCTGTTTTTT.

This clonotype was observed many times. The chain combines TRBV20-1 with TRBJ2-7, with 10 bases that match TRBD2. The germline V gene has CDR1 DFQATT and CDR2 SNEGSKA (reference sequence). The CDR3 spans 13 residues. V shed 7 bases, J shed 6 bases, and the junction held 9 bases outside the gene matches. CDR3 amino acids: CSGFLAGVSEQYF. The CDR3 DNA reads as TGCAGTGGCTTTCTAGCGGGAGTCTCCGAGCAGTACTTC.

This chain links TRBV4-3 with TRBJ2-2; D unresolved. This CDR3 contains 17 residues. Germline-derived CDR1 and CDR2 are LGHNA and YSLEER. Trimming pared 0 bases from V and 6 bases from J, leaving 17 bases between. The DNA for the CDR3 is TGCGCCAGCAGCCAAGAATCGCACAGCAGTTGGGCCGGGGAGCTGTTTTTT. Translated: CASSQESHSSWAGELFF.

About this clonotype itself: Possible read error: a much larger clone is one base away. This sequence joins TRBV2 and TRBJ2-7; D is undetermined. The CDR3 has 13 residues. Germline V gives CDR1 SNHLY, CDR2 FYNNEI. V was shortened by 6 bases and J by 7 bases, with 16 bases between the two germline ends. CDR3 residues: CASRQPSYNEQYF. CDR3 in DNA: TGTGCCAGCAGGCAACCTTCCTACAATGAGCAGTACTTC.

V is TRBV28 and J is TRBJ2-3; a possible D gene is TRBD1 (5 bases). The CDR3 runs to 15 residues. Germline CDR1 and CDR2: MDHEN and SYDVKM. Trimming pared 3 bases from V and 0 bases from J, leaving 10 bases between. CDR3 in DNA: TGTGCCAGCAGTTTCATAACAGGAAGCACAGATACGCAGTATTTT. It encodes CASSFITGSTDTQYF.

There are many counts of this clonotype. V is TRBV12-3 or TRBV12-4 and J is TRBJ1-5; D remains ambiguous. Trimming left V 2 bases short and J 5 bases short, with 7 bases between. The length of the CDR3 is 13 residues. The CDR3 sequence is CASSLWWDQPQHF. Here the CDR3 DNA reads TGTGCCAGCAGTTTATGGTGGGATCAGCCCCAGCATTTT.

The chain uses TRBV4-1 and TRBJ1-2; 7 bases agree with TRBD1. V dropped 3 bases and J dropped 4; count of bases not matched to a gene: 8. Germline CDR1 reads MGHRA; CDR2 reads YSYEKL. There are 15 residues in the CDR3. The CDR3 nucleotides are TGCGCCAGCAGCCAGTTCAAACAGGGGAGCTATGGCTACACCTTC. Protein sequence: CASSQFKQGSYGYTF.

Only a few counts were recorded for this clonotype. The rearrangement uses TRBV20-1 and TRBJ2-7; TRBD1 agrees at 7 bases. With 5 bases clipped from V and 3 bases from J, the junction kept 7 bases outside the gene matches. This CDR3 contains 13 residues. The germline CDR1 and CDR2 sequences are DFQATT and SNEGSKA (reference sequence). The CDR3, as DNA: TGCAGTGCTGGTAGGACAGGAGGCTACGAGCAGTACTTC. This gives the protein CSAGRTGGYEQYF.

The chain couples TRBV9 to TRBJ2-6; D ambiguous. V lost 7 bases, J lost 1 base, and 9 bases lay in between. The CDR3 loop spans 14 amino acids. Germline V gene sequence: CDR1 SGDLS, CDR2 YYNGEE. CDR3 in DNA: TGTGCCAGCGCCAGGCAATCTGGGGCCAACGTCCTGACTTTC. This sequence encodes CASARQSGANVLTF.

This chain links TRBV27 with TRBJ2-1, with no clear D. The length of the CDR3 is 11 residues. V shed 4 bases and J shed 8 bases, with 6 bases lying between them. Per the germline V gene, CDR1 is MNHEY and CDR2 is SMNVEV (reference sequence). CDR3 amino acids: CASSWGDEQFF. CDR3 bases: TGTGCCAGCAGTTGGGGTGATGAGCAGTTCTTC.

This clonotype was recorded many times. The gene calls are TRBV20-1 and TRBJ2-5; D tentatively fits TRBD1 or TRBD2 (6 bases each). Germline loops: CDR1 DFQATT, CDR2 SNEGSKA (reference sequence). V lost 6 bases to trimming and J lost 5 bases, with 16 bases between them. The CDR3 has 13 residues. Here the CDR3 reads CSAHHGGGETQYF. CDR3 nucleotide sequence: TGCAGTGCCCACCACGGAGGGGGGGAGACCCAGTACTTC.